This TCR beta chain comes out of a study of T cell repertoires in cytomegalovirus infection. Across the whole study: Indications came from public TCR beta signatures; they pointed to CMV infection and to a matching HLA type.

From germline, CDR1 is SQVTM and CDR2 ANQGSEA. J lost 2 bases, V lost 6 bases, and 15 bases had no gene match. The CDR3 has 17 amino acids. MiXCR was run by TCRdb on the reads, yielding one entry per CDR3 protein. The repertoire includes approximately 400,000 distinct CDR3 sequences, approximately 31% of them detected once, and roughly an eighth sits in the top ten. As for this clonotype: Its matching antigen is unknown.

Study outcomes and limitations: Across the ex vivo response, the dominant clonotypes were HLA-C-restricted CMV-specific TCR beta clonotypes. Individuals carrying CMV plus the relevant HLA were identified by cumulative frequency of public TCR beta families.

The chain is built from TRBV29-1 and TRBJ2-1; 8 bases agree with TRBD2. The sequence was obtained from a human donor in good health (CMV status not recorded). Some clones in this sample may be carry-over from other donors' samples. The sequenced sample consisted of PBMCs. The CDR3 reads CSVGVRWVAGTYNEQFF. CDR3 nucleotide sequence: TGCAGCGTGGGCGTTCGTTGGGTAGCGGGGACCTACAATGAGCAGTTCTTC.